This T cell receptor (beta chain) is drawn from a study of T cell repertoires in cytomegalovirus infection. On the study more broadly: Recently identified HLA-C-restricted and well-studied HLA-B-restricted CMV epitopes were used. Study results and limitations: There were carriers of CMV plus the relevant HLA, and cumulative public TCR beta family frequency identified them.

TCRdb fed the reads into MiXCR, producing one record per CDR3 protein. The data show about 890,000 distinct CDR3 sequences, approximately 33% seen once. This clonotype has ten or more counts. Its cognate antigen is unknown. V lost 3 bases to trimming and J lost 3 bases; unmatched junction nucleotides: 3. This CDR3 is built from 14 residues. This TCR came from a human donor in good health (CMV status not recorded). Some clones in this sample may be carry-over from other donors' samples. The sequenced sample was cultured CD8+ T cells from PBMCs, obtained from culture after CMV antigen stimulation. The V gene is TRBV12-3 or TRBV12-4, the J gene TRBJ2-3, with 7 bases identical to TRBD2. The CDR3 nucleotides are TGTGCCAGCAGTTTGAGCGGGGAGACAGATACGCAGTATTTT. Its translation is CASSLSGETDTQYF.